This TCR beta chain is drawn from a study of T cell repertoires in cytomegalovirus infection. On the study more broadly: Public TCR beta signatures were indicative of both CMV infection and a matching HLA type.

Per germline, CDR1 SNHLY and CDR2 FYNNEI. The V end was cut by 0 bases, the J end by 7 bases, with 16 bases between. The CDR3 consists of 17 residues. TCRdb redid the calling of the reads with MiXCR, one entry per CDR3 protein. The profile covers approximately 250,000 distinct CDR3 sequences, with approximately 22% appearing a single time and approximately 18% taken by the ten largest. The study, taken as a whole, reports: HLA-C-restricted CMV clonotypes gave the most frequent clonotype in two of eight donors. People with CMV and the relevant HLA were identified by cumulative public TCR beta family frequency.

This clonotype was found a few times. Its antigen remains unidentified. Material for sequencing was CD8+ T cells from PBMCs. This clonotype was sampled from a human donor in good health (CMV status not recorded). Some clones in this sample may be carry-over from other donors' samples. The gene calls are TRBV2 and TRBJ1-6; no clear D. CDR3 nucleotides: TGTGCCAGCAGTGAAGCGTCACCCACACGGTCGAATTCACCCCTCCACTTT. Its protein is CASSEASPTRSNSPLHF.